This TCR beta chain was sequenced for a study of blood T cells in healthy people across ages. Across the study: Capture by template switching was about one barcoded beta molecule per two T cells.

Germline CDR1 is LGHDT and CDR2 is YNNKEL (reference sequence). This CDR3 is built from 14 residues. The junction had 3 bases not matched to a gene; V was cut back by 5 bases and J by 4 bases. Together with a sample-barcoded 5' primer, a J-beta primer mix was included in a second PCR lasting roughly 7 to 11 cycles. TCRdb fed the 5' RACE reads into MiXCR, producing one record per CDR3 protein. The repertoire holds hundreds of thousands of distinct CDR3 sequences, with roughly 21% as singletons. The V gene is TRBV3-1, the J gene TRBJ2-7, with 12 bases aligning to TRBD2. Sequenced material: blood. This TCR derives from a man in his 70s in good health. CDR3 in DNA: TGTGCCAGCAGCAAGCTAGCGGGAGGGTACGAGCAGTACTTC. It yields the protein CASSKLAGGYEQYF.